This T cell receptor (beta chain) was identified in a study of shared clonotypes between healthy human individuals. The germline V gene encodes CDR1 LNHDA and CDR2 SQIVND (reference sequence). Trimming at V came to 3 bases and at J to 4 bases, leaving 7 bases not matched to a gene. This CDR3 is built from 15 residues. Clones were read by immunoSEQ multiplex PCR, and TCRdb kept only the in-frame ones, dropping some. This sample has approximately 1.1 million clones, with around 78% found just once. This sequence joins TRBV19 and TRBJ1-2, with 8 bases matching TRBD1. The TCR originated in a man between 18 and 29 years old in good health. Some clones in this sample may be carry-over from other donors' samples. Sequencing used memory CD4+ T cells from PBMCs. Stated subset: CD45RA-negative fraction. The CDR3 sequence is CASSIAGTGLYGYTF. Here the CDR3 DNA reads TGTGCCAGTAGTATCGCCGGGACAGGACTCTATGGCTACACCTTC.